This TCR beta chain was sequenced for a study of shared clonotypes between healthy human individuals. About the study: Per donor, CD8 memory used one plate, CD8 naive used two, CD4 memory used three and CD4 naive used three. Whole-study findings and limits: Among donors, clonotype sharing was expected to be affected by sequencing depth.

About this clone itself: Its antigen is as yet unknown.

Germline V gives CDR1 LGHNA, CDR2 YSLEER. V lost 1 base to trimming and J lost 5 bases; unmatched junction nucleotides: 3. The CDR3 contains 14 residues. The data were produced by immunoSEQ multiplex PCR, yet TCRdb's version contains in-frame clones alone and is incomplete. The sample lists millions of clones, approximately 92% occurring once. Sequencing was done on a sample of naive CD4+ T cells sorted from blood. The sample's subset: CD45RA+ positively selected. This TCR came from a man between 18 and 35 years old in good health. The chain links TRBV4-3 to TRBJ2-7; TRBD2 agrees at 9 bases. The DNA of the CDR3 is TGCGCCAGCAGCCAAGTGCTAGCGGGGAACGAGCAGTACTTC. Translated, it gives CASSQVLAGNEQYF.